This is a list of T cell receptor beta chains from one sample in a study of cytomegalovirus exposure and HLA in healthy donors. TCRdb's copy holds only in-frame clones and misses some; the assay was immunoSEQ multiplex PCR. The profile shows more than 70,000 clones, roughly 70% of them singletons. The source material was PBMCs. The receptors were gathered from a man in his forties or fifties in good health and CMV-seronegative. The CDR3 runs from the conserved cysteine through the conserved F or W. The size entry is marked missing in some rows and otherwise reads once, few, many or a size class.

TRBJ2-2 | TRBV5-8 | - | CASIGDRAPTGELFF
TRBJ2-7 | TRBV18 | - | CASSPAQRAEQYF
TRBJ1-1 | TRBV6-4 | - | CASSDFMNTEAFF
TRBJ2-7 | TRBV27 | - | CASSWTGGVEQYF
TRBJ2-5 | TRBV19 | once | CASSKGGLETQYF
TRBJ1-2 | TRBV7-9 | - | CASSLDRGWVHGYTF
TRBJ1-4 | TRBV5-4 | - | CASSLGQPLSEKLFF
TRBJ2-2 | TRBV7-2 | - | CASSPAGPTGELFF
TRBJ2-5 | TRBV27 | - | CASSILAGEETQYF
TRBJ2-2 | TRBV9 | few | CASSGTSGNTGELFF
TRBJ2-7 | TRBV11-2 | - | CASSLGTGSVYEQYF
- | TRBV2 | once | CASGGSRTGVPYEQYF
TRBJ2-7 | TRBV2 | few | CASKRQDYEQYF
TRBJ2-5 | TRBV28 | - | CASSPTGGSETQYF
TRBJ1-4 | TRBV2 | - | CASSDPAGRGREKLFF
TRBJ1-2 | TRBV5-1 | - | CASSLSWRYYGYTF
TRBJ2-3 | TRBV9 | once | CASSPPRDTQYF
TRBJ1-1 | TRBV29-1 | - | CSVRTSMNTEAFF
TRBJ2-1 | TRBV5-1 | - | CASSFGQTYNEQFF
TRBJ1-2 | TRBV25-1 | - | CASSEFVGGDYGYTF
TRBJ1-1 | TRBV7-2 | - | CASSLRQGTLAFF
TRBJ1-5 | TRBV4-1 | - | CASSQGRVVGDSNQPQHF
TRBJ1-4 | TRBV4-1 | - | CASSQDQGAGNEKLFF
TRBJ1-5 | TRBV28 | - | CASSLKGLIASNQPQHF
TRBJ2-5 | TRBV7-3 | - | CASSRTGNSETQYF
TRBJ2-7 | TRBV5-1 | - | CASSLHLSGPDINYEQYF
TRBJ1-1 | TRBV6-6 | - | CASSYPSRGMNTEAFF
TRBJ1-3 | TRBV7-2 | once | CASSTGRSSGNTIYF
TRBJ1-2 | TRBV10-2 | - | CASTGTGGLRGGGYTF
TRBJ1-2 | TRBV7-8 | - | CASSRLTGGPNYGYTF
TRBJ2-1 | TRBV14 | - | CASSRPTGRQQFF
TRBJ2-1 | TRBV4-2 | - | CASSQDRVQGAADEQFF
TRBJ2-7 | TRBV7-9 | few | CASSTGTGHSGQYF
TRBJ1-3 | TRBV7-8 | - | CASRTQPNSGNTIYF
TRBJ1-5 | TRBV28 | - | CASRDRGSLQPQHF
TRBJ2-1 | TRBV11-2 | - | CASSPRTAGQFF
TRBJ1-1 | TRBV5-8 | - | CASSQGGAFF
TRBJ1-6 | TRBV7-2 | - | CASSPQVGPRALHF
TRBJ1-5 | TRBV10-1 | - | CARGQRVSNQPQHF
TRBJ2-5 | TRBV7-9 | - | CASSLGGYQETQYF
TRBJ2-5 | TRBV15 | - | CATSPRRGTSGAWETQYF
TRBJ1-3 | TRBV6-5 | - | CASIIGTGGMYTIYF
TRBJ1-1 | TRBV15 | - | CATSITRTGGVWTEAFF
TRBJ2-3 | TRBV9 | - | CASSQREISADTQYF
TRBJ1-5 | TRBV19 | - | CASTGVSWNNQPQHF
TRBJ1-2 | TRBV9 | - | CASSVGSSPNYGYTF
TRBJ1-1 | TRBV19 | - | CASEPTDMIGFGAFF
TRBJ1-2 | TRBV7-9 | - | CASSLDTTGIDGYTF
TRBJ2-6 | TRBV19 | - | CASSKDSLLGANVLTF
TRBJ2-1 | TRBV4-3 | - | CASSQESGGYNEQFF
TRBJ2-5 | TRBV19 | - | CASRTRDRGFETQYF
TRBJ1-2 | TRBV4-1 | few | CASSQDSSGQGIYYGYTF
TRBJ1-5 | TRBV19 | - | CASSPYGQSNQPQHF
TRBJ2-3 | TRBV29-1 | - | CSVLAGGNTDTQYF